This TCR beta chain was obtained from a study of blood T cell repertoires in COVID-19. Study-wide context: From the United States, Italy and Spain came samples of acute and convalescent COVID-19. Nucleic acid was either cDNA or gDNA, and it came from T cells, B-cell-depleted T cells, or PBMCs.

Original methodology: Reference gene primer amplification gave estimated nucleated cell counts. This table comes from immunoSEQ multiplex PCR, and its TCRdb copy is limited to in-frame clones, with some not included. For V, J and clone size, that table is used; D and trimming come from the DNA. The table lists over 130,000 clones, approximately 80% of them singletons. V lost 5 bases, J lost 9 bases, and 19 bases lay in between. Germline V gene sequence: CDR1 SGHAT, CDR2 FQNNGV. The CDR3 has 14 residues. V is TRBV11-2 and J is TRBJ1-1; maybe TRBD1 (6 bases). This sequence originates from a man aged 70 or older with acute or convalescent COVID-19. The sample comprised peripheral blood. Written as DNA, the CDR3 is TGTGCCAGCAGCCAAGGGACAACGGCGACTCAAGCTTTCTTT. This translates into CASSQGTTATQAFF.